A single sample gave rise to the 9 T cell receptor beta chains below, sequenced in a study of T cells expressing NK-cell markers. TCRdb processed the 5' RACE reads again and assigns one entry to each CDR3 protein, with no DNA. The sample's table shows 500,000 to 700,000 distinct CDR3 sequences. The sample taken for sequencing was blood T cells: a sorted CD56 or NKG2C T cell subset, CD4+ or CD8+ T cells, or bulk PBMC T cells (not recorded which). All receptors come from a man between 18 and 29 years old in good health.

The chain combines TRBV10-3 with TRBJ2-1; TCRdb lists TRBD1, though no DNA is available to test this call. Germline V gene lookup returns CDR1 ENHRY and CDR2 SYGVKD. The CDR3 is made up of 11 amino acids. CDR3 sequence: CASRLDSDTFF.

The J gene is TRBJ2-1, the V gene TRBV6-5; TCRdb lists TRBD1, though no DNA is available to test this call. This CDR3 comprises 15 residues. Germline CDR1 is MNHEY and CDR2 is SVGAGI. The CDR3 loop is CASSYSGTGSNEQFF.

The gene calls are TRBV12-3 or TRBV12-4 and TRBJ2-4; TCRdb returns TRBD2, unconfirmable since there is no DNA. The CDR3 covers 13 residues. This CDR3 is CASGLLAGNIQYF.

The CDR3 sequence is CASSAALGGELFF. This chain uses TRBV28 with TRBJ2-2; the D gene TCRdb calls, TRBD2, cannot be checked with no DNA. The CDR3 has 13 residues. Looked up from germline, CDR1 is MDHEN and CDR2 is SYDVKM.

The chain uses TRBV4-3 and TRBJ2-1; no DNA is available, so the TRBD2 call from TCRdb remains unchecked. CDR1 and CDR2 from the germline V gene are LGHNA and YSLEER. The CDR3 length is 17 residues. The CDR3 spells CASSQGPAGASYNEQFF.

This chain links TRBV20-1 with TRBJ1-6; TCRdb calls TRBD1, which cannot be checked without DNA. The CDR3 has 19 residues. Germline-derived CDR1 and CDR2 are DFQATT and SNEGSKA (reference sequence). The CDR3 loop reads CSARVGDRGRESYNSPLHF.

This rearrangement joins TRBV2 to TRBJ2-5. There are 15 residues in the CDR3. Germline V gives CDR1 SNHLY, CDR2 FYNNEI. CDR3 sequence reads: CASSEATDGKETQYF. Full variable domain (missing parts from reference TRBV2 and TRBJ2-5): EPEVTQTPSHQVTQMGQEVILRCVPISNHLYFYWYRQILGQKVEFLVSFYNNEISEKSEIFDDQFSVERPDGSNFTLKIRSTKLEDSAMYFCASSEATDGKETQYFGPGTRLLVL.

The chain's CDR3 is CASSYSLTTQYF. J is TRBJ2-3 and V is TRBV6-2 or TRBV6-3. Per the germline V gene, CDR1 is MNHEY and CDR2 is SVGEGT. The CDR3 covers 12 residues.

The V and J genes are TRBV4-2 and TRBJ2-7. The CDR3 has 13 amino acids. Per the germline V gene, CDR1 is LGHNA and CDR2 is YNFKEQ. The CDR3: CASSQDYSYEQYF.